This entry features one TCR beta chain sequence. No antigen is known for it. The source of the sample is a study of shared clonotypes between healthy human individuals. Study-wide points: When compared with the clonotypes that were shared by all four sorted-subset donors, the non-shared clonotypes turned out to have lower generation probabilities. Larger estimated richness was generally recorded for naive subsets relative to memory subsets.

V lost 3 bases and J lost 5, with 11 bases in between. The CDR3 contains 13 residues. Germline loops: CDR1 SGHAT, CDR2 FQNNGV. Assay used: immunoSEQ multiplex PCR; TCRdb lists only in-frame clones, some missing. The sample contains under 2,000,000 clones, 85% to 95% of which appear only once. As defined, naive CD8 cells were CD45RO-negative and positively selected for CCR7, with terminally differentiated effector memory CD45RA+ cells excluded. The V call is TRBV11-2, the J call TRBJ2-7, with D tentatively TRBD2 (6 bases). Sequencing was performed on naive CD8+ T cells sorted from blood. The sequence was obtained from a man aged 18-30 years in good health. The CDR3 nucleotides are TGTGCCAGCAGCTTTCCCGGGAGCGACGAGCAGTACTTC. Translated: CASSFPGSDEQYF. Full variable domain (remainder filled in from reference TRBV11-2 and TRBJ2-7): EAGVAQSPRYKIIEKRQSVAFWCNPISGHATLYWYQQILGQGPKLLIQFQNNGVVDDSQLPKDRFSAERLKGVDSTLKIQPAKLEDSAVYLCASSFPGSDEQYFGPGTRLTVT.